This section outlines one T cell receptor beta chain sequence together with its context. The CDR3 totals 14 residues. Trimming removed 3 bases at V and 4 bases at J, with 13 bases between. CDR1 and CDR2 (germline): KGHSH, LQKENI. This sample was included in a study of CD8 T cells in Susac syndrome. Reverse transcription used roughly 0.45 to 1 ug RNA and random hexamers. The amplification used immunoSEQ multiplex PCR on TCR beta CDR3; it spanned 54 Vbeta and 13 Jbeta. A single record per CDR3 protein comes from TCRdb applying MiXCR to the immunoSEQ multiplex PCR reads. The sample consists of some 77,000 distinct CDR3 sequences, about 92% of them appearing once.

Sequences were obtained from CD4+ T cells from PBMCs. The sequence was obtained from a human donor with Susac syndrome. The chain links TRBV18 to TRBJ2-7, with D possibly being TRBD1 (6 bases). Here the CDR3 reads CASSPDSGSYEQYF. Here the CDR3 DNA reads TGTGCCAGCTCACCGGACAGCGGTTCATACGAGCAGTACTTC.